These 6 T cell receptor beta chains came from one sample sequenced in a study of TIL therapy for anti-PD-1-resistant metastatic lung cancer. The libraries were made with immunoSEQ v3. The repertoire was sequenced with immunoSEQ multiplex PCR; TCRdb's copy has only in-frame clones and lacks some. The sample has about 59,000 clones; 70% to 75% are singletons. The time point denotes: pre-treatment sample, taken before nivolumab and TIL therapy. Sample: blood, taken at baseline. The receptor source for this set is a person aged 25-80 years with non-small cell lung cancer.

This chain uses TRBV6-5 with TRBJ1-1; D gene unclear. CDR3 size: 11 residues. V lost 8 bases and J 4 bases, leaving 8 bases between the germline ends. Germline V lookup: CDR1 MNHEY, CDR2 SVGAGI. The CDR3 region has the DNA TGTGCCAGCGAAGGACGCACTGAAGCTTTCTTT. This codes for CASEGRTEAFF.

The chain joins TRBV5-4 to TRBJ2-2; D not resolved. The CDR3 length is 16 residues. Trimming cost V 3 bases and J 2 bases, with 14 bases left between them. Germline CDR1 and CDR2: SGHNT and YYREEE (reference sequence). The chain's CDR3 is CASSSRLRANTGELFF. As DNA, the CDR3 is TGTGCCAGCAGCTCTCGTCTCCGGGCCAACACCGGGGAGCTGTTTTTT.

The rearrangement joins TRBV5-1 to TRBJ1-1; possible D gene TRBD1, 6 bases. The CDR3 runs to 14 residues. CDR1 SGHRS and CDR2 YFSETQ come from the germline V gene. V lost 0 bases and J 5 bases, leaving 11 bases between the germline ends. The CDR3 region has the DNA TGCGCCAGCAGCTTGGGGGGGCTTCAAACTGAAGCTTTCTTT. Translation gives CASSLGGLQTEAFF.

The rearrangement links TRBV11-2 to TRBJ2-1; maybe TRBD2 (6 bases). Germline-derived CDR1 and CDR2 are SGHAT and FQNNGV. The CDR3 is 18 amino acids. Trimming stripped 0 bases from V and 2 bases from J, with 17 bases between. CDR3 sequence reads: CASSLDDRGKGTYNEQFF. The CDR3 nucleotides are TGTGCCAGCAGCTTAGATGACCGCGGGAAGGGGACCTACAATGAGCAGTTCTTC.

This clone has a single count. V usage is TRBV2 and J usage is TRBJ2-5, with D uncertain. Germline V gives CDR1 SNHLY, CDR2 FYNNEI. V lost 5 bases and J 5 bases, leaving 18 bases between the germline ends. CDR3 length: 15 residues. The CDR3 DNA sequence: TGTGCCAGCAGTACAGAGGACCAAACCGGGGAGACCCAGTACTTC. Its protein is CASSTEDQTGETQYF.

This clone came up once. V usage is TRBV7-2 and J usage is TRBJ2-2; D possibly uses TRBD1 or TRBD2 (5 bases each). Germline V lookup: CDR1 SGHTA, CDR2 FQGNSA. The V gene lost 1 base and the J gene lost 7 bases, with 13 bases spanning the gap. The CDR3 runs to 15 residues. The CDR3 nucleotides read TGTGCCAGCAGCTTAGTACGAGGGGTCGGCGGGGAGCTGTTTTTT. Its translation: CASSLVRGVGGELFF.